Sequencing of this TCR beta chain was carried out in a study of OX40 agonist ivuxolimab in advanced cancers. Whole-study context: An agonistic anti-OX40 (CD134) antibody, ivuxolimab, was used to treat the patients. Whole-study results and caveats: Dosing at 0.1 to 3.0 mg/kg was accompanied by clonal expansion of CD4+ and CD8+ blood T cells by week 6. Partial responders treated at 0.1-3.0 mg/kg exhibited clonal expansion among the lowest measured.

Profiling relied on immunoSEQ multiplex PCR, and the TCRdb table lists in-frame clones only, not all of them. The repertoire holds over 35,000 clones, with 70% to 85% as singletons. From germline, CDR1 is SGHAT and CDR2 FQDESV (reference sequence). The V end lost 2 bases, the J end lost 9 bases, and 5 bases lay between the germline ends. This CDR3 comprises 12 residues. This clone appeared once. Its antigen is still unknown. V gene TRBV11-1 combines with J gene TRBJ1-6; D possibly corresponds to TRBD1 (5 bases). The sequences come from CD4+ or CD8+ T cells sorted from blood, collected in a trial of the OX40 agonist ivuxolimab. This receptor was identified in an adult with an advanced solid tumor such as melanoma, head and neck, liver or kidney cancer. The CDR3 loop reads CASSLRGSPLHF. CDR3 sequence (DNA): TGTGCCAGCAGCTTAAGGGGTTCACCCCTCCACTTT. The full variable domain, completed using reference TRBV11-1 and TRBJ1-6, is EAEVAQSPRYKITEKSQAVAFWCDPISGHATLYWYRQILGQGPELLVQFQDESVVDDSQLPKDRFSAERLKGVDSTLKIQPAELGDSAMYLCASSLRGSPLHFGNGTRLTVT.